This T cell receptor (beta chain) was captured by sequencing in a study of T cells in Graves' hyperthyroidism and ophthalmopathy. Researchers took RNA transcripts and amplified the TCR beta CDR3 regions from them. HTBI primers were the set used in a first-round RT-PCR of the TCR CDR3. From the multiplex PCR reads, TCRdb called clonotypes with MiXCR, one entry per CDR3 protein. The data hold roughly 500,000 distinct CDR3 sequences, with about 45% observed a single time. The germline V gene encodes CDR1 LNHDA and CDR2 SQIVND (reference sequence). Trimming pared 3 bases from V and 7 bases from J, leaving 10 bases between. The CDR3 runs 13 residues. A single count supports this clonotype.

The source is an adult woman with Graves' disease, either hyperthyroidism or ophthalmopathy (not recorded which). V usage is TRBV19 and J usage is TRBJ2-1; no clear D gene. The sequenced sample was peripheral blood or thyroid tissue (not recorded which). CDR3 region: CASSIAGANEQFF. The CDR3 coding sequence is TGTGCCAGTAGTATCGCTGGCGCGAATGAGCAGTTCTTC.